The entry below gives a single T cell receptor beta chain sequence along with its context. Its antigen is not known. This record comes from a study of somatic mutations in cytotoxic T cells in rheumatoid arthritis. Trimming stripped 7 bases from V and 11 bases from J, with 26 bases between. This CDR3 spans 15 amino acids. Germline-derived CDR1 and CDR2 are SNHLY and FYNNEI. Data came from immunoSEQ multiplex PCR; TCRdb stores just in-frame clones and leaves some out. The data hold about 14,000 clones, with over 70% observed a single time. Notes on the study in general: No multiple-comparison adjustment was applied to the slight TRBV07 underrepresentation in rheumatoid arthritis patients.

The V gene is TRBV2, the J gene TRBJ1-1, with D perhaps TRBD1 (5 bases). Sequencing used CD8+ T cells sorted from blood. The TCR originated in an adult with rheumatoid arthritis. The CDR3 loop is CASTQKEGPLLGAFF. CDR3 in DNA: TGTGCCAGCACCCAAAAGGAGGGGCCCCTCCTCGGGGCTTTCTTT.